This T cell receptor (beta chain) was documented in a study of read filtering for tumor transcriptome and immune sequencing. This CDR3 has 15 amino acids. CDR1 is MNHEY and CDR2 is SVGEGT in the germline V gene. The study, taken as a whole, reports: IR-seq captured clonotypes deeper and more reliably than RNA-seq.

This clonotype turned up a few times. Its target is unknown. This sequence may be a read error, since a much larger clone differs from it by one base. The library was built from about 400 ng RNA with molecular barcoded adaptors for alpha/delta and beta/gamma chains. In TCRdb, the reads were re-called with MiXCR into one record per CDR3 protein. The sample shows tens of thousands of distinct CDR3 sequences, roughly an eighth of them seen only once. This clonotype was obtained from a donor at least 40 years old with multiple myeloma. The V and J genes are TRBV6-2 or TRBV6-3 and TRBJ2-2; either TRBD1 or TRBD2 may supply D (5 bases each). The sequenced sample was a population of CD138-negative cells sorted from bone marrow. CDR3 residues: CATLGPEGAPGEPFF. In nucleotides, the CDR3 is TGTGCCACCCTAGGACCTGAAGGGGCGCCTGGGGAGCCGTTTTTT.